The sequence of this T cell receptor (beta chain) was determined in a study of CD8+CD57+ T cells in acquired aplastic anemia. Trimming at V came to 5 bases and at J to 3 bases, leaving 11 bases not matched to a gene. CDR1 and CDR2 (germline): SGHAT, FQNNGV. The CDR3 spans 16 residues. Profiling of TCR beta VDJ combinations and CDR3 sequences used genomic DNA as template. Each CDR3 protein gets one entry after TCRdb re-called the reads with MiXCR. In the table there are 150,000 to 200,000 distinct CDR3 sequences, more than 60% of which are singletons. By flow cytometry, patients selected for sequencing had shown an expansion of CD8+CD57+ cells.

The sequence came from a human donor with aplastic anemia. Material for sequencing was sorted CD4+, CD8+, or CD8+CD57+ T cells (not recorded which) from PBMCs. The chain is built from TRBV11-2 and TRBJ2-7; 9 bases line up with TRBD1. CDR3 protein: CASSLDQDRGLYEQYF. CDR3 coding DNA: TGTGCCAGCAGCCTCGATCAGGACAGGGGCCTCTACGAGCAGTACTTC.